This T cell receptor beta chain was sequenced during a study of post-analysis software for immune sequencing data. Study information: The cohort encompassed relapsing-remitting, secondary progressive and progressive-relapsing multiple sclerosis disease courses. General study findings and limits: Strong co-clustering by F measure was seen for same-batch samples. Roughly five TRBV segments appeared more often in patients than in controls, and TRBV5-6, TRBV5-1 and TRBV20-1 were among these.

Prepared TCR beta cDNA libraries contained unique molecular identifiers. One entry per CDR3 protein results from TCRdb running MiXCR on the PCR reads. The sample lists hundreds of thousands of distinct CDR3 sequences, 59% occurring once. The CDR3 covers 19 residues. Germline values: CDR1 SGHNT, CDR2 YYREEE (reference sequence). Notes on this clonotype: Its antigen remains unidentified.

The clonotype originates from a girl aged 2-10 years with multiple sclerosis. Sequencing was performed on blood. The J gene is TRBJ2-7, the V gene TRBV5-4; TRBD1 might be the D (6 bases). Gene TRBJ2-4 matches the end of the DNA better, so the J call may be wrong. The CDR3 region is CASSGGQGAVRWAKNIQYF. CDR3 bases: TGTGCCAGCAGCGGGGGACAAGGGGCGGTACGTTGGGCCAAAAACATTCAGTACTTC.